This T cell receptor (beta chain) was found in a study of blood T cell repertoires in COVID-19. The wider study: The United States, Italy and Spain supplied acute and convalescent COVID-19 samples. T cells, B-cell-depleted T cells, or PBMCs supplied cDNA or gDNA.

Assay used: immunoSEQ multiplex PCR; TCRdb lists only in-frame clones, some missing. This table has 200,000 to 250,000 clones, about 86% appearing once. The germline V gene has CDR1 SGHTA and CDR2 FQGNSA. The CDR3 loop spans 16 amino acids. With V trimmed by 3 bases and J by 0 bases, 4 bases remained unmatched. The chain uses TRBV7-2 and TRBJ2-2; 7 bases line up with TRBD2. The specimen was peripheral blood. This sequence originates from a man older than 75 with acute or convalescent COVID-19. CDR3 in DNA: TGTGCCAGCAGCTTCGGAGCGGGACCGAACACCGGGGAGCTGTTTTTT. Amino acids: CASSFGAGPNTGELFF.